These 26 T cell receptor beta chains came from one sample sequenced in a study of control samples from healthy donors and cancer patients. Here immunoSEQ multiplex PCR was the method, and the copy in TCRdb shows in-frame clones only, minus some. Of 150,000 to 200,000 clones in the sample, around 90% are singletons; the top ten hold around 11%. Sequenced sample: blood. These receptors came from a man aged 25 to 40 in good health.

The chain couples TRBV30 to TRBJ1-5; D unresolved. CDR1 and CDR2 (germline): GTSNPN, SVGIG (reference sequence). V was trimmed by 3 bases and J by 3 bases, leaving 6 bases between them. This CDR3 has 12 amino acids. In nucleotides, the CDR3 is TGTGCCTGGAGGACATCCAATCAGCCCCAGCATTTT. Protein sequence: CAWRTSNQPQHF.

The table lists this clone with a count of one. This rearrangement joins TRBV7-9 to TRBJ2-1, with 8 bases fitting TRBD2. Trimming took 5 bases from V and 1 from J; bases not matched to a gene: 19. The germline gives CDR1 SEHNR, CDR2 FQNEAQ (reference sequence). CDR3 size: 20 residues. The DNA of the CDR3 is TGTGCCAGCAGCAAGACGCCCCCGGGACTAGGGGTATCGTCCTACAATGAGCAGTTCTTC. It encodes CASSKTPPGLGVSSYNEQFF.

The V gene is TRBV4-1, the J gene TRBJ2-4; 7 bases are shared with TRBD1. The CDR3 has 13 residues. J was trimmed by 8 bases and V by 1 base; bases with no gene match: 2. The germline V gene encodes CDR1 MGHRA and CDR2 YSYEKL. CDR3 residues: CASSQGQGDIQYF. The CDR3 bases are TGCGCCAGCAGCCAAGGACAGGGAGACATTCAGTACTTC.

The chain couples TRBV5-1 to TRBJ2-7, with 9 nucleotides matching TRBD2. With V trimmed by 2 bases and J by 0 bases, 3 bases remained unmatched. Per the germline V gene, CDR1 is SGHRS and CDR2 is YFSETQ. The CDR3 spans 15 residues. DNA for the CDR3: TGCGCCAGCAGCTTTAGCGGGGGCTACTCCTACGAGCAGTACTTC. It is translated as CASSFSGGYSYEQYF.

The rearrangement uses TRBV4-1 and TRBJ1-4; D ambiguous. CDR3 size: 11 residues. Germline assignment: CDR1 MGHRA and CDR2 YSYEKL. Trimming removed 11 bases at V and 5 bases at J, with 9 bases between. DNA for the CDR3: TGCGCCTCGGGGTGGAATGAAAAACTGTTTTTT. Its translation is CASGWNEKLFF.

V gene TRBV7-2 combines with J gene TRBJ1-4, with 9 bases fitting TRBD1. This CDR3 has 15 amino acids. V was clipped by 6 bases and J by 1 base; unmatched bases: 3. Germline V gene sequence: CDR1 SGHTA, CDR2 FQGNSA. The DNA for the CDR3 is TGTGCCAGCAGGCGACAGGGGGGAACTAATGAAAAACTGTTTTTT. This translates into CASRRQGGTNEKLFF.

This clone was recorded once. This chain uses TRBV2 with TRBJ1-5; D is undetermined. Trimming cost V 7 bases and J 6 bases, with 16 bases left between them. CDR3 size: 14 residues. Germline CDR1 SNHLY, CDR2 FYNNEI. The CDR3 bases are TGTGCCAGCAATGATCGGGCCTCGGGTCAGCCCCAGCATTTT. The encoded protein is CASNDRASGQPQHF.

The chain joins TRBV27 to TRBJ1-6; unclear D gene. Looked up from germline, CDR1 is MNHEY and CDR2 is SMNVEV (reference sequence). The CDR3 has 18 amino acids. V lost 5 bases, J lost 0 bases, and 17 bases lay in between. The CDR3 sequence: CASSLRGAMSSYNSPLHF. The CDR3 nucleotides are TGTGCCAGCAGTCTCCGGGGTGCGATGAGCTCCTATAATTCACCCCTCCACTTT.

This clone appeared a few times. V usage is TRBV24-1 and J usage is TRBJ1-2; D is unresolved. Between the trimmed V and J ends, which lost 0 bases and 6 bases, there was a span of 7 bases. Germline V CDR1 and CDR2: KGHDR, SFDVKD. CDR3 length: 13 residues. Written as DNA, the CDR3 is TGTGCCACCAGTGATTTGGAGGGCCATGGCTACACCTTC. Translating it yields CATSDLEGHGYTF.

V gene TRBV19 combines with J gene TRBJ2-7; D perhaps matches TRBD2 (6 bases). The CDR3 is 15 amino acids. Looked up from germline, CDR1 is LNHDA and CDR2 is SQIVND (reference sequence). V was clipped by 6 bases and J by 4 bases, with 19 bases between them. CDR3 DNA: TGTGCCAGTAGCCTTCGTGGGGGAGGAGTATACGAGCAGTACTTC. As protein: CASSLRGGGVYEQYF. Combining the CDR3 with reference TRBV19 and TRBJ2-7 gives the whole variable domain DGGITQSPKYLFRKEGQNVTLSCEQNLNHDAMYWYRQDPGQGLRLIYYSQIVNDFQKGDIAEGYSVSREKKESFPLTVTSAQKNPTAFYLCASSLRGGGVYEQYFGPGTRLTVT.

The chain joins TRBV29-1 to TRBJ1-3, with D tentatively TRBD1 (6 bases). The CDR3 is 14 residues long. V was pared by 7 bases and J by 4 bases, with 17 bases between. Per the germline V gene, CDR1 is SQVTM and CDR2 is ANQGSEA. CDR3 nucleotides: TGCAGCGCAATCCGGACAGAAAAAGGAAACACCATATATTTT. Its protein is CSAIRTEKGNTIYF.

As concerns this clone: The junction does not match germline at one end; this may be a read error. This chain joins TRBV7-9 and TRBJ1-2; D is ambiguous. The CDR3 sequence is 13 residues long. From germline, CDR1 is SEHNR and CDR2 FQNEAQ (reference sequence). The CDR3 DNA is TGTGCCAGCAGCTTAAATGTTCCCCAAGAGGCCGCCTTC. This sequence encodes CASSLNVPQEAAF. Full variable domain (rest looked up from reference TRBV7-9 and TRBJ1-2): DTGVSQNPRHKITKRGQNVTFRCDPISEHNRLYWYRQTLGQGPEFLTYFQNEAQLEKSRLLSDRFSAERPKGSFSTLEIQRTEQGDSAMYLCASSLNVPQEAAFGSGTRLTVV.

CDR3 coding DNA: TGTGCCAGCAGTTTATTACTAGCGGGCACCTACGAGCAGTACTTC. It encodes CASSLLLAGTYEQYF. This chain uses TRBV28 with TRBJ2-7; 9 bases match TRBD2. After removal of 1 base from V and 2 bases from J, the junction contained 3 bases not matched to a gene. Germline-derived CDR1 and CDR2 are MDHEN and SYDVKM. CDR3 size: 15 residues.

The gene calls are TRBV28 and TRBJ2-7; tentative D call: TRBD2 (5 bases). The CDR3 sequence is 18 residues long. Germline V gives CDR1 MDHEN, CDR2 SYDVKM. Trimming cost V 3 bases and J 6 bases, with 27 bases left between them. DNA of the CDR3: TGTGCCAGCAGTTTGGCCTACCGGGGTCGGACTCCTTTGGGCGAGCAGTACTTC. This gives the protein CASSLAYRGRTPLGEQYF. The whole variable domain, filled in from reference TRBV28 and TRBJ2-7, reads DVKVTQSSRYLVKRTGEKVFLECVQDMDHENMFWYRQDPGLGLRLIYFSYDVKMKEKGDIPEGYSVSREKKERFSLILESASTNQTSMYLCASSLAYRGRTPLGEQYFGPGTRLTVT.

In regard to this clone: Relative to the germline gene, one junction end is altered; a read error may explain this. V and J are TRBV7-3 and TRBJ2-1; 9 positions agree with TRBD2. Germline V gene data show CDR1 as SGHTA and CDR2 as FQGTGA. This CDR3 contains 15 residues. The CDR3 spells CASSQMGLAYNEQFF. For the CDR3, the DNA is TGTGCCAGCAGCCAAATGGGACTAGCCTATAATGAGCAGTTCTTC.

The CDR3 loop reads CASSLLPESEAFF. In DNA form, the CDR3 reads TGTGCCAGCAGCCTATTACCGGAGTCTGAAGCTTTCTTT. The chain carries TRBV3-1 (or the pseudogene TRBV3-2) and TRBJ1-1, with D unclear. Germline loops: CDR1 LGHDT, CDR2 YNNKEL (reference sequence). Trimming stripped 4 bases from V and 6 bases from J, with 12 bases between. The CDR3 has 13 amino acids.

This chain joins TRBV4-2 and TRBJ2-7, with a possible D match to TRBD2 (5 bases). Germline CDR1 is LGHNA and CDR2 is YNFKEQ. The CDR3 is 17 amino acids. V shed 1 base and J shed 2 bases, with 18 bases lying between them. Here the CDR3 reads CASSQAAGVPEPYEQYF. Here the CDR3 DNA reads TGTGCCAGCAGCCAAGCCGCCGGGGTGCCCGAGCCCTACGAGCAGTACTTC.

The V gene is TRBV9, the J gene TRBJ2-7; D may be TRBD2 (6 bases). Germline loops: CDR1 SGDLS, CDR2 YYNGEE. The CDR3 is 15 amino acids. V was shortened by 3 bases and J by 7 bases, with 20 bases between the two germline ends. DNA for the CDR3: TGTGCCAGCAGCGCCGGAAGGTGGGACTCGGGTGAGCAGTACTTC. Amino acid sequence: CASSAGRWDSGEQYF.

The rearrangement uses TRBV2 and TRBJ2-1; 10 bases fit TRBD2. V lost 6 bases, J lost 4 bases, and 3 bases stayed unmatched. The CDR3 is made up of 14 amino acids. Germline assignment: CDR1 SNHLY and CDR2 FYNNEI. CDR3 coding DNA: TGTGCCAGCAGCCAAGCGGGAGGGTACAATGAGCAGTTCTTC. Translated: CASSQAGGYNEQFF.

The chain is built from TRBV9 and TRBJ1-2; D may be TRBD1 (6 bases). V was trimmed by 2 bases and J by 6 bases, leaving 17 bases between them. CDR1 and CDR2 from the germline V gene are SGDLS and YYNGEE. The length of the CDR3 is 15 residues. CDR3: CASSVWGAAPNGYTF. The CDR3 DNA is TGTGCCAGCAGCGTGTGGGGGGCAGCACCTAATGGCTACACCTTC.

This sequence joins TRBV10-2 and TRBJ1-5; D remains unclear. The CDR3 loop spans 14 amino acids. Looked up from germline, CDR1 is WSHSY and CDR2 is SAAADI. Trimming pared 5 bases from V and 7 bases from J, leaving 15 bases between. CDR3 nucleotides: TGCGCCAGCAGTCCGGGCCTCAAAGGGCAGCCCCAGCATTTT. It translates to CASSPGLKGQPQHF.

The chain uses TRBV2 and TRBJ2-1, with a weak D call TRBD2 (6 bases). The germline V and J ends were trimmed by 7 bases and 5 bases, with 12 bases remaining between them. The CDR3 runs to 13 residues. CDR1 and CDR2 from the germline V gene are SNHLY and FYNNEI. The CDR3 sequence: CASKVERDNEQFF. The CDR3 bases are TGTGCCAGCAAGGTCGAGCGGGACAATGAGCAGTTCTTC.

This chain joins TRBV29-1 and TRBJ2-7; D call uncertain. Trimming removed 7 bases at V and 2 bases at J, with 9 bases between. CDR1 is SQVTM and CDR2 is ANQGSEA in the germline V gene. This CDR3 contains 11 residues. This chain's CDR3 is CSGGSTYEQYF. The CDR3 DNA sequence: TGCAGCGGAGGCTCGACCTACGAGCAGTACTTC.

The chain has TRBV7-9 and TRBJ2-3; no reliable D call. The CDR3 runs to 15 residues. Germline CDR1 and CDR2: SEHNR and FQNEAQ (reference sequence). V was shortened by 3 bases and J by 10 bases, with 20 bases between the two germline ends. This chain's CDR3 is CASSFFGSQASPQYF. DNA of the CDR3: TGTGCCAGCAGCTTCTTCGGCTCCCAGGCTTCCCCGCAGTATTTT.

J is TRBJ2-5 and V is TRBV29-1; TRBD2 is a possible D gene (6 bases). Trimming took off 2 bases at V and 5 bases at J, with 12 bases between the two ends. This CDR3 has 13 residues. Germline values: CDR1 SQVTM, CDR2 ANQGSEA. In nucleotides, the CDR3 is TGCAGCGTTGAACGGGCAGGAGGGGAGACCCAGTACTTC. Translation gives CSVERAGGETQYF.

The genes are TRBV24-1 and TRBJ2-2; no firm D call. Germline loops: CDR1 KGHDR, CDR2 SFDVKD. V was pared by 1 base and J by 0 bases, with 8 bases between. This CDR3 region has 16 residues. CDR3 in DNA: TGTGCCACCAGTGATTTAGGACGGCCGAACACCGGGGAGCTGTTTTTT. Residues: CATSDLGRPNTGELFF.